This T cell receptor beta chain was captured by sequencing in a study of PD-1 blockade in classical Hodgkin lymphoma. Study-wide findings and caveats: Relapsed/refractory patients reportedly had the lowest baseline TCR diversity, below newly diagnosed patients, who were below healthy donors. Underlying causes for the observed repertoire differences were not defined, possibly disease activity or prior therapy. The CD4+ diversity rise by C4D1 was clearest in complete responders.

Comment on this clone: The antigen is undetermined.

V was shortened by 2 bases and J by 0 bases, with 5 bases between the two germline ends. CDR1 SGHRS and CDR2 YFSETQ come from the germline V gene. The CDR3 spans 14 residues. Data came from immunoSEQ multiplex PCR; TCRdb stores just in-frame clones and leaves some out. The profile shows some 84,000 clones, nearly 95% of them singletons. Each of the patients experienced relapse following autologous stem cell transplantation, and their brentuximab vedotin exposure differed. The sample in question was peripheral blood mononuclear cells (PBMCs), obtained before the second cycle of nivolumab. The source of this sequence is a human donor with classical Hodgkin lymphoma. The chain combines TRBV5-1 with TRBJ2-2; D remains ambiguous. The CDR3 DNA reads TGCGCCAGCAGCTTTGTGGCGAACACCGGGGAGCTGTTTTTT. It specifies CASSFVANTGELFF.